These 29 T cell receptor beta chains were all obtained from the same sample, sequenced in a study of cytomegalovirus exposure and HLA in healthy donors. Researchers ran the PCR with 60 Vbeta and 13 Jbeta primers. Using immunoSEQ multiplex PCR, the repertoire was profiled, and TCRdb retains in-frame clones only, with some absent. This repertoire shows about 120,000 clones, 65% found once; its top ten account for roughly 9.7%. The source material was PBMCs. These receptors were obtained from a woman aged 35 to 49 in good health and CMV-seropositive.

This clone was detected a few times. The junction differs from germline at one of its ends, possibly a read error. The chain has TRBV7-7 and TRBJ2-2; D is possibly TRBD2 (5 bases). The CDR3 is 14 residues long. Germline lookup yields CDR1 SSHAT and CDR2 FNYEAQ (reference sequence). Written as DNA, the CDR3 is TGTGCTAGCAGCCCGAGCCGGGGCACCGGGGAGCTGTTTTTT. Its protein product is CASSPSRGTGELFF.

This chain joins TRBV7-3 and TRBJ2-1, with TRBD1 matching over 8 bases. Germline V gene data show CDR1 as SGHTA and CDR2 as FQGTGA. The CDR3 runs 16 residues. The ends lost 5 bases at V and 8 bases at J; junction bases unmatched: 14. CDR3 nucleotides: TGTGCCAGCAGCCTCAAACGACAGGGGACGCGGGATGAGCAGTTCTTC. Translated: CASSLKRQGTRDEQFF. The whole variable domain, remainder taken from reference TRBV7-3 and TRBJ2-1, is GAGVSQTPSNKVTEKGKYVELRCDPISGHTALYWYRQSLGQGPEFLIYFQGTGAADDSGLPNDRFFAVRPEGSVSTLKIQRTERGDSAVYLCASSLKRQGTRDEQFFGPGTRLTVL.

The chain recombines TRBV5-1 with TRBJ1-1, with D maybe TRBD1 (5 bases). V lost 4 bases, J lost 0 bases, and 10 bases lay in between. Germline V gene data show CDR1 as SGHRS and CDR2 as YFSETQ. This CDR3 contains 14 residues. CDR3 bases: TGCGCCAGCAGCGCGGGGACCCTGAACACTGAAGCTTTCTTT. Translated, it gives CASSAGTLNTEAFF.

The chain couples TRBV28 to TRBJ1-5; TRBD1 aligns across 11 bases. V lost 6 bases, J lost 2 bases, and 12 bases stayed unmatched. CDR1 and CDR2 from the germline V gene are MDHEN and SYDVKM. This CDR3 has 18 residues. CDR3 region: CASSGGTGGVVRNQPQHF. CDR3 DNA sequence: TGTGCCAGCAGCGGGGGGACAGGGGGGGTGGTTCGCAATCAGCCCCAGCATTTT.

The chain employs TRBV2 and TRBJ2-5; a possible D gene is TRBD2 (6 bases). Germline CDR1 is SNHLY and CDR2 is FYNNEI. This CDR3 has 12 residues. V was trimmed by 5 bases and J by 5 bases, leaving 9 bases between them. DNA of the CDR3: TGTGCCAGCAGTTCGGAGGGGGAGACCCAGTACTTC. Its protein product is CASSSEGETQYF.

Regarding this clone: Other DNA sequences within the sample encode an identical CDR3. V and J are TRBV27 and TRBJ1-5; 7 bases are a match to TRBD1. Per germline, CDR1 MNHEY and CDR2 SMNVEV (reference sequence). The CDR3 loop spans 17 amino acids. Trimming cost V 6 bases and J 6 bases; bases outside gene matches: 17. CDR3 DNA: TGTGCCAGCAGCCAACGACAAACGACAGGGCAGGGTCAGCCCCAGCATTTT. Its protein product is CASSQRQTTGQGQPQHF.

The rearrangement links TRBV29-1 to TRBJ2-7, with D possibly matching TRBD2 (6 bases). Per the germline V gene, CDR1 is SQVTM and CDR2 is ANQGSEA. The CDR3 contains 12 residues. V was clipped by 4 bases and J by 4 bases, with 11 bases between them. The CDR3 is CSVGEVAYEQYF. CDR3 nucleotides: TGCAGCGTTGGGGAGGTCGCTTACGAGCAGTACTTC.

This clone was picked up one time. CDR3 sequence (DNA): TGTGCCAGTAGGCGACTCGGGGGCACCATATATTTT. Protein sequence: CASRRLGGTIYF. The chain recombines TRBV19 with TRBJ1-3; weak D call: TRBD1 (5 bases). Germline assignment: CDR1 LNHDA and CDR2 SQIVND (reference sequence). The CDR3 has 12 amino acids. Trimming shortened V by 6 bases and J by 9 bases, and 12 bases separated the two germline ends.

This chain links TRBV27 with TRBJ2-1; the D is unclear. This CDR3 is 15 amino acids long. Germline loops: CDR1 MNHEY, CDR2 SMNVEV (reference sequence). V was cut by 4 bases and J by 0 bases, with 10 bases left in between. As DNA, the CDR3 is TGTGCCAGCAGTTCGGTGGGCAGCTCCTACAATGAGCAGTTCTTC. Translation gives CASSSVGSSYNEQFF.

The CDR3 region is CAISARDRGTGELFF. The DNA of the CDR3 is TGTGCCATCAGTGCCCGGGACAGAGGTACCGGGGAGCTGTTTTTT. The chain employs TRBV10-3 and TRBJ2-2; TRBD1 aligns across 7 bases. V lost 4 bases to trimming and J lost 5 bases; unmatched junction nucleotides: 7. There are 15 residues in the CDR3. From germline, CDR1 is ENHRY and CDR2 SYGVKD.

This clone was counted a few times. The V gene is TRBV15, the J gene TRBJ2-2; 12 nucleotides line up with TRBD2. CDR1 and CDR2 (germline): LNHNV, YYDKDF (reference sequence). The CDR3 is 18 amino acids. J lost 0 bases, V lost 1 base, and 3 bases had no gene match. DNA for the CDR3: TGTGCCACCAGCAGAGCTAGCGGGAGGGCAGCGAACACCGGGGAGCTGTTTTTT. This sequence encodes CATSRASGRAANTGELFF. The full variable domain, with the rest looked up from reference TRBV15 and TRBJ2-2, is DAMVIQNPRYQVTQFGKPVTLSCSQTLNHNVMYWYQQKSSQAPKLLFHYYDKDFNNEADTPDNFQSRRPNTSFCFLDIRSPGLGDTAMYLCATSRASGRAANTGELFFGEGSRLTVL.

The V gene is TRBV5-5, the J gene TRBJ1-1; 10 bases align to TRBD1. The V and J ends lost 0 bases and 11 bases, in that order; junction bases with no gene match: 13. Germline V gives CDR1 SGHKS, CDR2 YYEKEE (reference sequence). This CDR3 is 16 amino acids long. The CDR3 DNA reads TGTGCCAGCAGCTTGGGGACAGGGGGATACAGAAGTTCGGCTTTCTTT. Translated: CASSLGTGGYRSSAFF. Full variable domain (missing parts from reference TRBV5-5 and TRBJ1-1): DAGVTQSPTHLIKTRGQQVTLRCSPISGHKSVSWYQQVLGQGPQFIFQYYEKEERGRGNFPDRFSARQFPNYSSELNVNALLLGDSALYLCASSLGTGGYRSSAFFGQGTRLTVV.

This clone was detected only a few times. The rearrangement joins TRBV14 to TRBJ1-2, with D hard to call. V lost 1 base to trimming and J lost 2 bases, with 11 bases between them. Germline V CDR1 and CDR2: SGHDN, FVKESK. The CDR3 consists of 15 residues. CDR3 sequence reads: CASSQGGNGNYGYTF. CDR3 coding DNA: TGTGCCAGCAGCCAAGGCGGGAACGGGAACTATGGCTACACCTTC.

The chain uses TRBV4-3 and TRBJ2-5; D might be TRBD2 (5 bases). The CDR3 has 15 amino acids. The V end lost 0 bases, the J end lost 2 bases, and 10 bases lay between the germline ends. Germline CDR1 is LGHNA and CDR2 is YSLEER. The CDR3 sequence is CASSQDGERQETQYF. As DNA, the CDR3 is TGCGCCAGCAGCCAAGACGGGGAAAGGCAAGAGACCCAGTACTTC.

The chain links TRBV5-6 to TRBJ2-7, with 8 nucleotides matching TRBD1. The CDR3 consists of 15 residues. V trimming: 4 bases; J trimming: 0 bases; junction bases outside the gene matches: 6. CDR1 SGHDT and CDR2 YYEEEE come from the germline V gene. The CDR3 nucleotides read TGTGCCAGCAGCGTCCTCGGGACAGGCTCCTACGAGCAGTACTTC. Protein: CASSVLGTGSYEQYF.

The chain employs TRBV5-5 and TRBJ2-7; D possibly corresponds to TRBD1 (5 bases). V lost 6 bases and J 0 bases, leaving 13 bases between the germline ends. The germline CDR1 and CDR2 sequences are SGHKS and YYEKEE (reference sequence). The CDR3 loop spans 14 amino acids. CDR3 DNA sequence: TGTGCCAGCACCGAGGACACGTACTCCTACGAGCAGTACTTC. As protein: CASTEDTYSYEQYF.

The rearrangement uses TRBV28 and TRBJ2-7, with 11 nucleotides matching TRBD2. V was pared by 6 bases and J by 0 bases, with 4 bases of the junction left unmatched. The CDR3 contains 15 residues. In germline, CDR1 is MDHEN, CDR2 SYDVKM. Written as DNA, the CDR3 is TGTGCCAGCAGGTTAGCGGGAGGGCGCTCCTACGAGCAGTACTTC. It encodes CASRLAGGRSYEQYF.

The rearrangement joins TRBV21-1 to TRBJ1-1. TRBV21-1 is classified as a pseudogene. The CDR3 extends over 15 amino acids. The CDR3 sequence: CASSNGEILNTEAFF. The CDR3 coding sequence is TGTGCCAGCAGCAACGGGGAAATTCTGAACACTGAAGCTTTCTTT.

This clone was seen a handful of times. The chain couples TRBV11-3 to TRBJ2-7; TRBD1 matches 8 bases. The V segment lost 4 bases and the J segment 5 bases; nucleotides outside the gene matches: 4. This CDR3 is 13 amino acids long. Germline V CDR1 and CDR2: SGHNT, YENEEA. The CDR3 coding sequence is TGTGCCAGCAGCTCAGGGGGCGAAGACGAGCAGTACTTC. This translates into CASSSGGEDEQYF.

The J gene is TRBJ1-1, the V gene TRBV6-5; TRBD1 is a possible D gene (5 bases). The CDR3 is 12 residues long. The V gene's germline CDR1 is MNHEY and CDR2 SVGAGI. The V and J ends lost 5 bases and 6 bases respectively, with 10 bases between them. The DNA for the CDR3 is TGTGCCAGCAGTCGATCGGGGGCTGAAGCTTTCTTT. Its translation: CASSRSGAEAFF.

This chain joins TRBV18 and TRBJ1-1; 9 bases align to TRBD1. The junction had 6 bases not matched to a gene; V was cut back by 3 bases and J by 4 bases. Germline CDR1 KGHSH, CDR2 LQKENI. CDR3 length: 15 amino acids. The DNA of the CDR3 is TGTGCCAGCTCACCGCCCGGACAGGGGCGCACTGAAGCTTTCTTT. Protein sequence: CASSPPGQGRTEAFF.

V is TRBV18 and J is TRBJ2-7; D might be TRBD2 (6 bases). From germline, CDR1 is KGHSH and CDR2 LQKENI. The CDR3 is 16 amino acids. The ends were cut back, 3 bases at V and 1 base at J, with 16 bases in the middle. This CDR3 is CASSPQGLVESYEQYF. CDR3 in DNA: TGTGCCAGCTCACCCCAGGGACTCGTCGAGTCCTACGAGCAGTACTTC.

The table lists this clone with a few counts. The rearrangement uses TRBV7-6 and TRBJ2-7, with D possibly matching TRBD2 (7 bases). Trimming left V 0 bases short and J 6 bases short, with 15 bases between. The length of the CDR3 is 15 residues. CDR1 and CDR2 (germline): SGHVS, FNYEAQ. Here the CDR3 DNA reads TGTGCCAGCAGCTTAGCGGGGGGGGCGGGACCCGAGCAGTACTTC. Translating gives CASSLAGGAGPEQYF.

Worth noting for this clone: Other DNA variants within this sample encode the same CDR3. J is TRBJ2-7 and V is TRBV7-9, with 8 bases fitting TRBD1. CDR3 length equals 14 residues. Germline V CDR1 and CDR2: SEHNR, FQNEAQ (reference sequence). V lost 4 bases, J lost 2 bases, and 4 bases stayed unmatched. The CDR3 nucleotides are TGTGCCAGCAGCTCCGGACAGGGAGCCTACGAGCAGTACTTC. Translation gives CASSSGQGAYEQYF. The full variable domain, rest sourced from reference TRBV7-9 and TRBJ2-7, is DTGVSQNPRHKITKRGQNVTFRCDPISEHNRLYWYRQTLGQGPEFLTYFQNEAQLEKSRLLSDRFSAERPKGSFSTLEIQRTEQGDSAMYLCASSSGQGAYEQYFGPGTRLTVT.

The V gene is TRBV10-3, the J gene TRBJ2-7; no clear D. V lost 0 bases, J lost 5 bases, and 14 bases lay in between. The germline CDR1 and CDR2 sequences are ENHRY and SYGVKD. The CDR3 is 15 residues long. The CDR3 DNA sequence: TGTGCCATCAGTGAGTCGAATAGAGGTCCCCACGAGCAGTACTTC. Residues: CAISESNRGPHEQYF.

The chain employs TRBV5-1 and TRBJ2-7, with 7 bases lining up with TRBD2. Trimming at V came to 0 bases and at J to 3 bases, leaving 6 bases not matched to a gene. In germline, CDR1 is SGHRS, CDR2 YFSETQ. The CDR3 spans 15 residues. For the CDR3, the DNA is TGCGCCAGCAGCTTGGGGAGGACTAGTTACTACGAGCAGTACTTC. Translating it yields CASSLGRTSYYEQYF.

This chain connects TRBV5-5 to TRBJ2-7, with 7 bases lining up with TRBD1. Germline V gene data show CDR1 as SGHKS and CDR2 as YYEKEE (reference sequence). The CDR3 consists of 14 residues. V was pared by 4 bases and J by 6 bases, with 10 bases of the junction left unmatched. The CDR3 loop is CASSTLFTGVEQYF. The DNA of the CDR3 is TGTGCCAGCAGCACCCTCTTCACAGGGGTCGAGCAGTACTTC.

The J gene is TRBJ2-1, the V gene TRBV4-3; tentative D call: TRBD2 (6 bases). The length of the CDR3 is 15 residues. V was cut by 0 bases and J by 5 bases, with 11 bases left in between. Germline V gene data show CDR1 as LGHNA and CDR2 as YSLEER. The CDR3 reads CASSQDEREHNEQFF. The DNA of the CDR3 is TGCGCCAGCAGCCAAGATGAACGGGAGCACAATGAGCAGTTCTTC.

The chain couples TRBV18 to TRBJ1-2; 7 nucleotides align to TRBD1. Germline trimming cut 3 bases from V and 7 bases from J; bases unmatched to any gene: 5. This CDR3 region has 13 residues. Germline V gene sequence: CDR1 KGHSH, CDR2 LQKENI. This chain's CDR3 is CASSPGTGVGYTF. The CDR3 region has the DNA TGTGCCAGCTCACCTGGTACAGGGGTTGGCTACACCTTC.